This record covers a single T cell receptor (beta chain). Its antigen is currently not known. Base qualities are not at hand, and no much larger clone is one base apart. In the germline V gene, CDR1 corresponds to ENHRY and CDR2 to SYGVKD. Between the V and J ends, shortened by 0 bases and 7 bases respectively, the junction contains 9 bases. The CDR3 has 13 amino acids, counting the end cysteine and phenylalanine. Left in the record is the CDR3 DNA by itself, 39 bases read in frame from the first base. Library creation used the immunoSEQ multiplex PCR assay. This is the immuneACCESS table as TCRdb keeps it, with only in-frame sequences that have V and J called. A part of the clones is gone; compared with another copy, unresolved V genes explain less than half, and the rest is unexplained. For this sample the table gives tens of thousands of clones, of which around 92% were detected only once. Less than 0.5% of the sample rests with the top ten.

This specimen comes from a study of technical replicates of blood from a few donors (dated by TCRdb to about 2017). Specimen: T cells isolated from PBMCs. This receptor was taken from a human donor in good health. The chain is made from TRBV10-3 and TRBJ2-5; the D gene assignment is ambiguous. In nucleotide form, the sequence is TGTGCCATCAGTGAGTCGATCGCAGGGACCCAGTACTTC. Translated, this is CAISESIAGTQYF.